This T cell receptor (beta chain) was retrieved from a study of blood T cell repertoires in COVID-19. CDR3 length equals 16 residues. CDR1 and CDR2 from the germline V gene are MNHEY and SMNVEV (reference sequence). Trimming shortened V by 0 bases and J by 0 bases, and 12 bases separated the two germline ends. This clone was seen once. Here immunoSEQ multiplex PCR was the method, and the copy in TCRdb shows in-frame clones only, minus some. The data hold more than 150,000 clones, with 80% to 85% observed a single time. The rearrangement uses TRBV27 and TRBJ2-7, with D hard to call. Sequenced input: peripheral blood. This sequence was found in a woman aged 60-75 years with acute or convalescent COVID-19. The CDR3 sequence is CASSLSGRIPSYEQYF. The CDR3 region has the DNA TGTGCCAGCAGTTTATCGGGCAGGATTCCCTCCTACGAGCAGTACTTC.